This T cell receptor (beta chain) was captured by sequencing in a study of blood T cell repertoires in COVID-19. Per the germline V gene, CDR1 is SGHNT and CDR2 is YYREEE (reference sequence). V lost 2 bases and J lost 2, with 13 bases in between. The CDR3 is 15 residues long. Original analysis: Estimates of nucleated cell counts were drawn from the amplification of reference gene primers. Sequencing used immunoSEQ multiplex PCR; TCRdb keeps in-frame clones, though not all of them. D and trimming come from the DNA, and the V and J calls and clone size come from that table. The sample consists of about 130,000 clones, around 86% of them appearing once.

This clonotype originated in a woman between 65 and 79 years old with COVID-19, enrolled during active disease. The V and J genes are TRBV5-4 and TRBJ1-2, with D perhaps TRBD1 (5 bases). Sequencing was done on a sample of peripheral blood. CDR3 residues: CASSFSAGQNYGYTF. CDR3 DNA sequence: TGTGCCAGCAGCTTCTCGGCAGGACAAAACTATGGCTACACCTTC.